Below are 7 T cell receptor beta chains sequenced from a single sample in a study of cytotoxic CD8 clonotypes in ibrutinib-treated CLL. Here immunoSEQ multiplex PCR was the method, and the copy in TCRdb shows in-frame clones only, minus some. The data hold about 200,000 clones, with just under 80% observed a single time. Sequencing was performed on PBMCs, taken after 12 months of ibrutinib treatment. Receptors were obtained from a human donor with chronic lymphocytic leukemia.

This clone occurred a few times. The CDR3 region has the DNA TGTGCCAGCAGACCGACGGGACGGTACAATGAGCAGTTCTTC. Amino acid sequence: CASRPTGRYNEQFF. The chain is built from TRBV5-8 and TRBJ2-1; D may be TRBD1 or TRBD2 (5 bases each). Trimming took 5 bases from V and 4 from J, leaving 13 bases between them. This CDR3 has 14 amino acids. Germline V CDR1 and CDR2: SGHTS, YDEGEE.

The chain recombines TRBV25-1 with TRBJ2-5, with D uncertain. CDR3 length: 15 amino acids. Germline CDR1 MGHDK, CDR2 SYGVNS. V lost 2 bases, J lost 1 base, and 11 bases lay in between. The CDR3 spells CASSERRPPQETQYF. In DNA, the CDR3 is TGTGCCAGCAGTGAACGACGACCCCCCCAAGAGACCCAGTACTTC. The complete variable domain, with remaining parts taken from reference TRBV25-1 and TRBJ2-5, reads EADIYQTPRYLVIGTGKKITLECSQTMGHDKMYWYQQDPGMELHLIHYSYGVNSTEKGDLSSESTVSRIRTEHFPLTLESARPSHTSQYLCASSERRPPQETQYFGPGTRLLVL.

The genes are TRBV10-3 and TRBJ1-2, with 8 bases that match TRBD1. Germline lookup yields CDR1 ENHRY and CDR2 SYGVKD. CDR3 length: 15 amino acids. Unmatched junction bases numbered 10, after V lost 4 bases and J lost 6 bases. The CDR3 sequence: CAISGLETGVHGYTF. CDR3 bases: TGTGCCATCAGTGGACTCGAGACAGGGGTACATGGCTACACCTTC.

The chain joins TRBV9 to TRBJ2-7, with a possible D match to TRBD2 (6 bases). Germline V gives CDR1 SGDLS, CDR2 YYNGEE. CDR3 length: 13 residues. V was trimmed by 4 bases and J by 5 bases, leaving 13 bases between them. CDR3 nucleotides: TGTGCCAGCAGCCTTCAATGGGGGGACGAGCAGTACTTC. Translation: CASSLQWGDEQYF.

The rearrangement links TRBV21-1 to TRBJ2-7; the DNA was not compared with TRBD1, the D call given in the table. TRBV21-1 is termed a pseudogene. This CDR3 is built from 15 residues. CDR3 protein: CASSKRRASTYEQYF. The DNA of the CDR3 is TGTGCCAGCAGCAAACGCAGGGCCAGCACCTACGAGCAGTACTTC.

V gene TRBV2 combines with J gene TRBJ2-1; TRBD1 matches at 9 bases. Germline loops: CDR1 SNHLY, CDR2 FYNNEI. V shed 8 bases and J 10 bases; nucleotides not matched to a gene: 18. The CDR3 sequence is 16 residues long. As DNA, the CDR3 is TGTGCCAGCCTCCGTCAATACGGGACAGGGACAATCGAGCAGTTCTTC. This sequence encodes CASLRQYGTGTIEQFF.

The CDR3: CASSLSIGGDTQYF. In nucleotides, the CDR3 is TGTGCCAGCAGTTTATCGATCGGGGGAGATACGCAGTATTTT. The chain has TRBV27 and TRBJ2-3, with a possible D match to TRBD2 (6 bases). V lost 0 bases and J lost 5, with 9 bases in between. Looked up from germline, CDR1 is MNHEY and CDR2 is SMNVEV (reference sequence). The CDR3 length is 14 residues.